This T cell receptor beta chain was captured in a study of neurological immune-mediated disorders (dated by TCRdb to 2018 to 2020). Study-level background: Among the approximately 35 multiple sclerosis patients, roughly 31 had relapsing-remitting MS and 3 had secondary progressive MS. Peripheral blood TCR-beta repertoires from patients with HTLV-I-associated myelopathy (HAM/TSP), patients with multiple sclerosis, and healthy controls were compared in the study using UMI-based sequencing. The approximately 110 TCR-beta libraries included longitudinal samples, technical triplicates and paired sorted CD4+ and CD8+ T-cell subsets alongside PBMC samples. The cohort comprised 60 to 75 subjects: 15 or so HAM/TSP patients, 35 or so multiple sclerosis patients and about 20 healthy controls.

The sample holds a few counts of this clonotype. It has no known antigen specificity. No base quality values were provided; no much bigger clone lies one nucleotide off. To synthesize cDNA, template-switch 5'RACE was performed with a primer carrying a 10-nucleotide random unique molecular identifier so that each TCR transcript was tagged. Every sequencing run yielded over 160 million TCR-beta sequences covering 15-18 subjects. The RNeasy kit was used to extract total RNA. TCR-beta VDJ regions were amplified with primers for the TCR constant region and the 5'RACE anchor, using the KAPA Real-time Library Amplification kit. Sample indexes and Illumina adaptors were added in a first PCR, after which library yield was increased in a second PCR. After purification with Ampure beads, the TCR product of roughly 650 bp was size-selected on a 2% E-gel SizeSelection system. Before pooling, library quality was assessed on a Bioanalyzer, concentration was determined with Qubit, and library quantification was performed with the Kapa Library Quantification kit. Paired-end 2 x 150 bp sequencing of the libraries was performed on an Illumina HiSeq 2500. To increase sequence diversity, roughly 24-30% phiX was spiked into each library pool. The authors processed their data as follows. The UMI-based MiGEC pipeline processed quality-filtered reads and removed over 85% of raw TCR sequences during error correction. VDJ genes were aligned to IMGT germline references, and each clonotype was defined by a unique CDR3 amino acid sequence together with V-J genes. Clonal expansion, Shannon diversity and CDR3 relatedness (CalcPairwiseDistances, ClusterSamples) were evaluated with VDJtools, and phylogenetic trees were built with CLCbio workbench. A clone was classed as expanded if it had 8 or more unique UMIs, a cutoff based on coefficient-of-variation modelling across technical triplicates. Starting from the raw public reads, TCRdb applied fastp trimming at Q25, assembled clones with MiXCR and retained in-frame beta chains. Each record represents a unique CDR3 protein, reported with the most common genes and DNA among its rows. These V and J calls derive from TCRdb rather than the authors' analysis. Across this sample there are about 55,000 distinct CDR3 sequences, with 4.2% seen only once. The ten most abundant clones make up about 3% of the sample.

Study-wide conclusions, independent of this receptor: In a phylogenetic analysis, the repertoires of 18 out of 34 MS patients fell into a single cluster of related CDR3 sequences, pointing to a possible signature at the repertoire level. The highest TCR clonal expansion was observed in HAM/TSP patients, whereas the lowest was observed in MS patients, even when compared with healthy controls. No clinical or MRI features were associated with the MS cluster, and the authors said that larger cohorts are needed. Expanded clones from different subjects shared no identical CDR3 amino acid sequences, which suggests that TCR-beta repertoires were private in all groups.

For the unsorted PBMC libraries, 2 million PBMCs were stored in RNAlater at -80 degrees C until RNA extraction and were used to generate the libraries. The multiple sclerosis patients were enrolled in a US clinical protocol that evaluated disease progression with magnetic resonance imaging. Peripheral blood was subjected to Ficoll-Hypaque density gradient centrifugation to isolate PBMCs, which were then cryopreserved in liquid nitrogen. The CDR3 spans 16 residues, from the cysteine through the phenylalanine. Just CDR3 DNA is preserved here, 48 bases in frame from base 1. V is pared back by 1 base and J by 3 bases, with 14 bases lying between the germline termini. CDR1 MGHRA and CDR2 YSYEKL were looked up in the germline V gene.

The chain couples TRBV4-1 to TRBJ2-3, and TRBD2 may be the D gene, going by 7 matching bases. Material for sequencing was PBMCs. This TCR came from a man in his fifties with multiple sclerosis. This receptor carries the CDR3 CASSQGGAGVTDTQYF. The DNA reads TGCGCCAGCAGCCAAGGGGGGGCGGGGGTGACAGATACGCAGTATTTT.